One T cell receptor (beta chain) is described in this entry. The data were taken from a study of blood T cell repertoires in COVID-19. The CDR3 length is 17 residues. The germline V gene encodes CDR1 KGHSH and CDR2 LQKENI. Trimming removed 2 bases from V and 5 bases from J, with 21 bases in between. Measured with immunoSEQ multiplex PCR; TCRdb has only the in-frame clones, and not every one. The table includes some 44,000 clones, roughly 93% detected once. The material sequenced was peripheral blood. This chain uses TRBV18 with TRBJ1-1; maybe TRBD1 (5 bases). This clonotype was sampled from a middle-aged man with active COVID-19. Here the CDR3 DNA reads TGTGCCAGCTCACCAGGCTTGATAGGCCAGGAGGGGACTGAAGCTTTCTTT. It codes for CASSPGLIGQEGTEAFF.